Shown below are 15 T cell receptor beta chains from a single sample sequenced in a study of T cell repertoires in aging, cancer and after chemotherapy. TCR beta rearrangements were amplified from peripheral blood genomic DNA. A mixed TRB-A/B primer pool amplified rearranged TRB by multiplex touch-down PCR. TCRdb re-analysed the multiplex PCR reads in MiXCR, keeping a single row per CDR3 protein. The table has about 5,000 distinct CDR3 sequences, 20% to 25% seen once. Sequencing was carried out using blood. These receptors originate from a human donor in good health. The donor label of this sample is uncertain.

This clonotype qualifies as medium-sized. The genes are TRBV19 and TRBJ1-5; D gene uncertain. Germline V gene lookup returns CDR1 LNHDA and CDR2 SQIVND (reference sequence). V was cut by 7 bases and J by 4 bases, with 11 bases left in between. CDR3 length: 13 amino acids. The CDR3 region is CASKTLGNQPQHF. DNA of the CDR3: TGTGCCAGTAAGACCCTGGGGAATCAGCCCCAGCATTTT. Looking up the rest from reference TRBV19 and TRBJ1-5 gives the full variable domain: DGGITQSPKYLFRKEGQNVTLSCEQNLNHDAMYWYRQDPGQGLRLIYYSQIVNDFQKGDIAEGYSVSREKKESFPLTVTSAQKNPTAFYLCASKTLGNQPQHFGDGTRLSIL.

This clonotype was seen once. The chain combines TRBV27 with TRBJ1-1; D is unresolved. CDR1 and CDR2 (germline): MNHEY, SMNVEV (reference sequence). The CDR3 runs to 12 residues. Trimming stripped 10 bases from V and 2 bases from J, with 11 bases between. CDR3 coding DNA: TGTGCCACCATGGCAGGAAACACTGAAGCTTTCTTT. This sequence encodes CATMAGNTEAFF.

This clonotype rates as medium-sized. As DNA, the CDR3 is TGTGCCTGGTCCGGGACTAGCGGGGGGACTTGGTTGGATACGCAGTATTTT. This translates into CAWSGTSGGTWLDTQYF. The chain links TRBV30 to TRBJ2-3, with 15 bases matching TRBD2. V lost 5 bases to trimming and J lost 6 bases; unmatched junction nucleotides: 12. Germline V gives CDR1 GTSNPN, CDR2 SVGIG (reference sequence). This CDR3 region has 17 residues. Based on the CDR3 plus reference TRBV30 and TRBJ2-3, the full variable domain is SQTIHQWPATLVQPVGSPLSLECTVEGTSNPNLYWYRQAAGRGLQLLFYSVGIGQISSEVPQNLSASRPQDRQFILSSKKLLLSDSGFYLCAWSGTSGGTWLDTQYFGPGTRLTVL.

This clonotype qualifies as medium-sized. V usage is TRBV24-1 and J usage is TRBJ2-7, with no clear D. Per germline, CDR1 KGHDR and CDR2 SFDVKD. Trimming removed 3 bases at V and 3 bases at J, with 8 bases between. This CDR3 comprises 13 residues. CDR3 nucleotide sequence: TGTGCCACCAGTGATGCCAGTCTCTACGAGCAGTACTTC. Protein sequence: CATSDASLYEQYF.

By share, this clonotype ranks as medium-sized. This chain links TRBV27 with TRBJ1-5; maybe TRBD1 (5 bases). V dropped 5 bases and J dropped 6 bases, with 17 bases sitting between them. This CDR3 contains 15 residues. Looked up from germline, CDR1 is MNHEY and CDR2 is SMNVEV (reference sequence). The CDR3 reads CASSAGGVSRQPQHF. DNA of the CDR3: TGTGCCAGCAGTGCTGGGGGGGTATCTCGTCAGCCCCAGCATTTT.

In the case of this clonotype: One end of the junction is discordant with germline, which a read error may explain. The chain carries TRBV5-6 and TRBJ2-2, with TRBD2 matching over 12 bases. Germline CDR1 reads SGHDT; CDR2 reads YYEEEE. The CDR3 runs 17 residues. This CDR3 reads CASSHPSGGANTGEPFF. The CDR3 nucleotides are TGCGCCAGCAGCCATCCTAGCGGGGGGGCGAACACCGGGGAGCCGTTTTTT.

V and J are TRBV12-3 or TRBV12-4 and TRBJ2-1; the D gene is possibly TRBD1 (6 bases). V lost 6 bases, J lost 6 bases, and 15 bases lay in between. The CDR3 is 14 amino acids. The DNA of the CDR3 is TGTGCCAGCAGGGTAGGGGGTGAGGGCAATGAGCAGTTCTTC. It yields the protein CASRVGGEGNEQFF.

With regard to this clonotype: A read error may explain this, as a much larger clone is one base away. The chain has TRBV15 and TRBJ1-5; 8 bases line up with TRBD1. Germline CDR1 reads LNHNV; CDR2 reads YYDKDF (reference sequence). The V segment lost 7 bases and the J segment 2 bases; nucleotides outside the gene matches: 10. The CDR3 sequence is 16 residues long. The CDR3 DNA reads as TGTGCCACCATCTCGCGGACAGGGATTGGCAATCAGCCCCAGCATTTT. Encoded protein: CATISRTGIGNQPQHF.

In this sample, this clonotype is medium-sized. This chain connects TRBV6-2 or TRBV6-3 to TRBJ2-4; 8 nucleotides agree with TRBD2. The length of the CDR3 is 11 residues. Trimming at V came to 4 bases and at J to 10 bases, leaving 0 bases not matched to a gene. Germline CDR1 is MNHEY and CDR2 is SVGEGT. The CDR3 sequence is CASSLAGIQYF. Written as DNA, the CDR3 is TGTGCCAGCAGTTTAGCGGGGATTCAGTACTTC.

By frequency in the sample, this clonotype is medium-sized. The J gene is TRBJ2-2, the V gene TRBV19; maybe TRBD2 (7 bases). The V gene's germline CDR1 is LNHDA and CDR2 SQIVND (reference sequence). The ends were cut back, 3 bases at V and 8 bases at J, with 10 bases in the middle. The CDR3 runs to 13 residues. The CDR3 nucleotides read TGTGCCAGTAGTATTGGGGGGGCTGGGGAGCTGTTTTTT. As protein: CASSIGGAGELFF. Variable domain in full (rest from reference TRBV19 and TRBJ2-2): DGGITQSPKYLFRKEGQNVTLSCEQNLNHDAMYWYRQDPGQGLRLIYYSQIVNDFQKGDIAEGYSVSREKKESFPLTVTSAQKNPTAFYLCASSIGGAGELFFGEGSRLTVL.

Within the sample, this clonotype is medium-sized. This chain uses TRBV6-2 or TRBV6-3 with TRBJ1-5; TRBD1 aligns across 7 bases. From germline, CDR1 is MNHEY and CDR2 SVGEGT. V was pared by 1 base and J by 5 bases, with 8 bases of the junction left unmatched. CDR3 length: 16 amino acids. Here the CDR3 DNA reads TGTGCCAGCAGTTACTTTGGAATTACAGGGGATCAGCCCCAGCATTTT. Its translation is CASSYFGITGDQPQHF.

The chain links TRBV7-2 to TRBJ2-7, with D maybe TRBD1 (6 bases). With 5 bases removed from V and 2 bases from J, the gap between germline ends came to 22 bases. The CDR3 sequence is 17 residues long. Looked up from germline, CDR1 is SGHTA and CDR2 is FQGNSA. CDR3 protein: CASSPSAADRLPYEQYF. The CDR3 nucleotides are TGTGCCAGCAGCCCATCGGCCGCCGACAGGCTCCCCTACGAGCAGTACTTC.

This clonotype is medium-sized by share. The genes are TRBV6-5 and TRBJ2-7; the D call may be TRBD1 or TRBD2 (5 bases each). The germline CDR1 and CDR2 sequences are MNHEY and SVGAGI. Trimming removed 7 bases at V and 4 bases at J, with 14 bases between. The CDR3 totals 13 residues. The CDR3: CASIASGTYEQYF. The CDR3 DNA follows: TGTGCCAGCATAGCTTCAGGGACGTACGAGCAGTACTTC.

This clonotype is medium-sized by share. This chain links TRBV19 with TRBJ2-1; 7 nucleotides agree with TRBD1. V shed 6 bases and J 4 bases; nucleotides not matched to a gene: 12. The CDR3 is 16 amino acids. From germline, CDR1 is LNHDA and CDR2 SQIVND (reference sequence). The CDR3 sequence: CASSPHRDRKYNEQFF. Here the CDR3 DNA reads TGTGCCAGTAGCCCTCACCGGGACAGAAAATACAATGAGCAGTTCTTC.

The V gene is TRBV5-1, the J gene TRBJ2-3; D not resolved. Germline-derived CDR1 and CDR2 are SGHRS and YFSETQ. The V end was cut by 7 bases, the J end by 2 bases, with 17 bases between. CDR3 length: 15 residues. The CDR3 DNA reads TGCGCCAGCCAATCGACGGTTAGGTACACAGATACGCAGTATTTT. Protein: CASQSTVRYTDTQYF.